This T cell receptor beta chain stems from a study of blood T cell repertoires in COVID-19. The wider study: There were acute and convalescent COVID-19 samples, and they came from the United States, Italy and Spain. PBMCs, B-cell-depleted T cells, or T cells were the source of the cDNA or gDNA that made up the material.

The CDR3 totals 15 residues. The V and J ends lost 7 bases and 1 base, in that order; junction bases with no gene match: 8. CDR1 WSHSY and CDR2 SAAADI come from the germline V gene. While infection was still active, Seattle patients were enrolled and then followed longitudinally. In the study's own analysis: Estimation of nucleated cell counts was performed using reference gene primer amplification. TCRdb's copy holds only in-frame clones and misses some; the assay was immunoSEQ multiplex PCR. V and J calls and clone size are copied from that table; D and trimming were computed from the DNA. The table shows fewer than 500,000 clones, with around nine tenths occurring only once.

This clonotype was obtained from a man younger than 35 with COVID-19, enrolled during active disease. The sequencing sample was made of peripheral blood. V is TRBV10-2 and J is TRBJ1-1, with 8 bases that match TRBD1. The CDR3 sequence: CASTPGDRRNTEAFF. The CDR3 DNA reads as TGCGCCAGCACTCCCGGGGACAGGCGGAACACTGAAGCTTTCTTT.